The 14 T cell receptor beta chains listed next were all sequenced from one sample in a study of post-analysis software for immune sequencing data. Study-wide results and caveats: A few TRBV segments, TRBV5-6, TRBV5-1 and TRBV20-1 among them, were found more frequent in patients than controls.

Built from TCR beta cDNA, the libraries had unique molecular identifiers in them. TCRdb re-derived calls from the PCR reads in MiXCR, one entry per CDR3 protein. The data hold roughly 600,000 distinct CDR3 sequences, with around 44% observed a single time. These receptors' targets are unknown. Sequenced sample: blood. The source of these receptors is a girl between 10 and 17 years old with multiple sclerosis.

This chain links TRBV12-3 or TRBV12-4 with TRBJ2-1; D unresolved. The CDR3 runs to 15 residues. V dropped 3 bases and J dropped 4 bases, with 13 bases sitting between them. The CDR3, as DNA: TGTGCCAGCAGTTTCGGACCAATAAGGTACAATGAGCAGTTCTTC. This translates into CASSFGPIRYNEQFF.

The V gene is TRBV29-1, the J gene TRBJ2-3, with D possibly TRBD1 on 8 matching bases. The CDR3 runs 17 residues. CDR1 is SQVTM and CDR2 is ANQGSEA in the germline V gene. The V and J ends lost 3 bases and 6 bases respectively, with 25 bases between them. As DNA, the CDR3 is TGCAGCGTTGAGTCCCCCAAACAGGGGGGGACGACGGATACGCAGTATTTT. This translates into CSVESPKQGGTTDTQYF.

The rearrangement links TRBV10-3 to TRBJ2-3; D is ambiguous. From germline, CDR1 is ENHRY and CDR2 SYGVKD. This CDR3 region has 11 residues. V lost 6 bases and J lost 4, with 5 bases in between. Here the CDR3 DNA reads TGTGCCATCAGCGAAGCAGATACGCAGTATTTT. The encoded protein is CAISEADTQYF.

This clonotype was seen a few times. This chain connects TRBV12-3 or TRBV12-4 to TRBJ1-5; D gene unclear. CDR3 size: 14 residues. V lost 3 bases and J lost 5, with 11 bases in between. The DNA for the CDR3 is TGTGCCAGCAGTTTTTACCGGAGGGATCAGCCCCAGCATTTT. Translation: CASSFYRRDQPQHF.

The V and J genes are TRBV6-4 and TRBJ1-2, with a possible D match to TRBD1 (5 bases). Trimming removed 3 bases from V and 4 bases from J, with 9 bases in between. Germline-derived CDR1 and CDR2 are MRHNA and SNTAGT. The CDR3 is made up of 13 amino acids. The CDR3 DNA follows: TGTGCCAGCAGTGAGGGACCGAGCTATGGCTACACCTTC. It is translated as CASSEGPSYGYTF.

This chain links TRBV7-2 with TRBJ2-7; D remains unclear. CDR3 length equals 13 residues. V gave up 5 bases and J gave up 4 bases, with 12 bases separating them. CDR1 is SGHTA, CDR2 FQGNSA, per germline. The DNA for the CDR3 is TGTGCCAGCAGCACCTACCTGGCATACGAGCAGTACTTC. This sequence encodes CASSTYLAYEQYF.

This clonotype was seen ten or more times. The chain uses TRBV7-3 and TRBJ1-1, with unresolved D. The CDR3 totals 14 residues. The V and J ends lost 2 bases and 1 base respectively, with 8 bases between them. The germline V gene encodes CDR1 SGHTA and CDR2 FQGTGA. The CDR3 reads CASSLVGGNTEAFF. For the CDR3, the DNA is TGTGCCAGCAGCTTAGTAGGAGGGAACACTGAAGCTTTCTTT. Complete variable domain (other parts from reference TRBV7-3 and TRBJ1-1): GAGVSQTPSNKVTEKGKYVELRCDPISGHTALYWYRQSLGQGPEFLIYFQGTGAADDSGLPNDRFFAVRPEGSVSTLKIQRTERGDSAVYLCASSLVGGNTEAFFGQGTRLTVV.

This clonotype was counted between two and nine times. The chain uses TRBV20-1 and TRBJ1-2, with 8 nucleotides matching TRBD1. J gave up 6 bases and V 7 bases, and 13 bases lay outside the gene matches. This CDR3 is 14 amino acids long. Germline CDR1 and CDR2: DFQATT and SNEGSKA (reference sequence). For the CDR3, the DNA is TGCAGTGTAGCTAGGTCCAGGGGGCGGAATGGCTACACCTTC. Translated: CSVARSRGRNGYTF.

The sample holds a few counts of this clonotype. This chain uses TRBV20-1 with TRBJ2-3; D ambiguous. CDR3 length: 13 amino acids. V was clipped by 0 bases and J by 6 bases, with 10 bases between them. Germline values: CDR1 DFQATT, CDR2 SNEGSKA (reference sequence). CDR3 protein: CSARDQPRDTQYF. DNA for the CDR3: TGCAGTGCTAGAGATCAACCTAGGGATACGCAGTATTTT.

The gene calls are TRBV12-3 or TRBV12-4 and TRBJ2-5; 8 bases agree with TRBD2. Losses at the gene ends were 7 bases for V and 5 bases for J; bases not matched to a gene: 9. The CDR3 runs 14 residues. CDR3 amino acids: CASTSGLARETQYF. CDR3 DNA sequence: TGTGCCAGCACGAGTGGACTAGCAAGGGAGACCCAGTACTTC.

The V and J genes are TRBV5-6 and TRBJ2-5, with TRBD1 identical over 8 bases. CDR3 length equals 14 residues. V lost 3 bases, J lost 1 base, and 2 bases stayed unmatched. Germline V gene data show CDR1 as SGHDT and CDR2 as YYEEEE. CDR3 sequence (DNA): TGTGCCAGCAGCTGGGGACAGGTCCAAGAGACCCAGTACTTC. Amino acids: CASSWGQVQETQYF. The full variable domain, rest sourced from reference TRBV5-6 and TRBJ2-5, is DAGVTQSPTHLIKTRGQQVTLRCSPKSGHDTVSWYQQALGQGPQFIFQYYEEEERQRGNFPDRFSGHQFPNYSSELNVNALLLGDSALYLCASSWGQVQETQYFGPGTRLLVL.

The V and J genes are TRBV10-3 and TRBJ2-1, with a possible D match to TRBD1 (6 bases). Trimming removed 8 bases from V and 5 bases from J, with 13 bases in between. Per the germline V gene, CDR1 is ENHRY and CDR2 is SYGVKD. This CDR3 is built from 13 residues. CDR3 sequence reads: CAIPGDTDNEQFF. The CDR3 bases are TGTGCCATCCCCGGGGACACAGACAATGAGCAGTTCTTC.

In regard to this clonotype: Just one base apart from a much larger clone, this may be a read error. This rearrangement joins TRBV6-1 to TRBJ1-2; 7 nucleotides align to TRBD1. V trimming: 10 bases; J trimming: 6 bases; junction bases outside the gene matches: 11. CDR1 MNHNS and CDR2 SASEGT come from the germline V gene. The CDR3 sequence is 13 residues long. CDR3 nucleotides: TGTGCCAACAGGGGACAGTGGAAGGATGGCTACACCTTC. It specifies CANRGQWKDGYTF.

V gene TRBV12-3 or TRBV12-4 combines with J gene TRBJ1-5, with D maybe TRBD1 (5 bases). Trimming took off 9 bases at V and 9 bases at J, with 15 bases between the two ends. The CDR3 runs 12 residues. CDR3 sequence: CASSPGPRPQHF. In nucleotides, the CDR3 is TGTGCCAGTAGTCCGGGACCCAGGCCCCAGCATTTT.